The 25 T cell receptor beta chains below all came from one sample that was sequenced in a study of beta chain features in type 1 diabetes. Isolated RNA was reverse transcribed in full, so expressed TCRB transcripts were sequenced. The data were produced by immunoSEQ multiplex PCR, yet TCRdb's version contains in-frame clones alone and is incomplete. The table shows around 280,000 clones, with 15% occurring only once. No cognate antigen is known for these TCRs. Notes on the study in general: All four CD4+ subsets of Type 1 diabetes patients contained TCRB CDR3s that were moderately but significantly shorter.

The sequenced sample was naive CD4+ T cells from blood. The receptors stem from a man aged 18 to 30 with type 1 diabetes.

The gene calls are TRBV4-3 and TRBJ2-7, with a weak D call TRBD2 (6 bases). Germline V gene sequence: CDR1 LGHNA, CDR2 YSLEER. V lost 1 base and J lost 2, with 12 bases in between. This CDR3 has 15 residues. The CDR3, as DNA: TGCGCCAGCAGCCAAGTAATGGAGGGGCCCTACGAGCAGTACTTC. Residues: CASSQVMEGPYEQYF.

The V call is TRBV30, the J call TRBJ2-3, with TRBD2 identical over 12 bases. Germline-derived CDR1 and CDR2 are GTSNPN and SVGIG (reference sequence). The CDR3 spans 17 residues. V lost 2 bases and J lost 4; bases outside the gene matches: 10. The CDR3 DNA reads TGTGCCTGGAGTCCCTCGCGGACTAGCGGGGTGCCAGATACGCAGTATTTT. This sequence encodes CAWSPSRTSGVPDTQYF.

The CDR3 sequence is CASSPTSGTSYEQYF. In DNA, the CDR3 is TGTGCCAGCAGCCCGACTAGCGGGACCTCCTACGAGCAGTACTTC. The chain carries TRBV7-2 and TRBJ2-7; the match to TRBD2 covers 11 bases. The V segment lost 5 bases and the J segment 0 bases; nucleotides outside the gene matches: 3. Germline assignment: CDR1 SGHTA and CDR2 FQGNSA. This CDR3 has 15 residues.

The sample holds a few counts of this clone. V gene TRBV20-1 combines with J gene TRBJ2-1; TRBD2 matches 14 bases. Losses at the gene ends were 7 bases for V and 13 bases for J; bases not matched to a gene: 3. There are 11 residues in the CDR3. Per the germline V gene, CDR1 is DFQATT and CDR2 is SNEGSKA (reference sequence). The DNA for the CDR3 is TGCAGTGGACTAGCGGGAGGGGGACAGTTCTTC. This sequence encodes CSGLAGGGQFF.

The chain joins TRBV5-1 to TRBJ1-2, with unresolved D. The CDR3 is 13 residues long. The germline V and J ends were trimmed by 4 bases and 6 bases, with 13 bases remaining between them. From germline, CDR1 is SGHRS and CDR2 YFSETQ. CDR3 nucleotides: TGCGCCAGCAGCCCGGAGCCAGCGAATGGCTACACCTTC. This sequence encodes CASSPEPANGYTF.

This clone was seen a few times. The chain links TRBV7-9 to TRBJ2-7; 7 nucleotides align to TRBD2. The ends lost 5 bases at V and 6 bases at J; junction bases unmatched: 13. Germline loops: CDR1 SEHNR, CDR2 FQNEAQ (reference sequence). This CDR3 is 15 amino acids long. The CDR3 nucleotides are TGTGCCAGCAGCCTACGGGGGGAGGGCAAAGCCGAGCAGTACTTC. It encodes CASSLRGEGKAEQYF.

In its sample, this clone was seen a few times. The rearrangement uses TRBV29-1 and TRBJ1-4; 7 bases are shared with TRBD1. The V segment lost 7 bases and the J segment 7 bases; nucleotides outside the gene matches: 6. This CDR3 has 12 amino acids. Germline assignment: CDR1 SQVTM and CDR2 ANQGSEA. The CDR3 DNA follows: TGCAGCGGAAGACGGGACAGTGAAAAACTGTTTTTT. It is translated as CSGRRDSEKLFF.

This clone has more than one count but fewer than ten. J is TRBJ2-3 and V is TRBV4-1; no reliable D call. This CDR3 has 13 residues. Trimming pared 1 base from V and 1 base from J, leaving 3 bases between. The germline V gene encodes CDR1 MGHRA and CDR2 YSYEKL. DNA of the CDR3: TGCGCCAGCAGCCAAGCTGGCACAGATACGCAGTATTTT. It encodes CASSQAGTDTQYF.

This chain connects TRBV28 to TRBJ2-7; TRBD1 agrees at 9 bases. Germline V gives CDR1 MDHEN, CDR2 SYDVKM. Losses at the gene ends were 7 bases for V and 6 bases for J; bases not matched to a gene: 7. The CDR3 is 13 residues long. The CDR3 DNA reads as TGTGCCAGCATACGGGACAGGGCTGCCGAGCAGTACTTC. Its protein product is CASIRDRAAEQYF.

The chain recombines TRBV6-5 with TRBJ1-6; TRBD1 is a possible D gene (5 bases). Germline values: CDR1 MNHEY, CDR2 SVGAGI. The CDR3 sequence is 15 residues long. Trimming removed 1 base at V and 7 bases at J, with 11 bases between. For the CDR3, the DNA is TGTGCCAGCAGTTACTTAGGGGACTCGAATTCACCCCTCCACTTT. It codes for CASSYLGDSNSPLHF.

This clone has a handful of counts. The CDR3 sequence is CASNLDRAPFYEQYF. As DNA, the CDR3 is TGTGCCAGCAACCTGGACAGGGCACCATTCTACGAGCAGTACTTC. The V and J genes are TRBV2 and TRBJ2-7; 8 bases map to TRBD1. The V gene's germline CDR1 is SNHLY and CDR2 FYNNEI. CDR3 size: 15 residues. The V gene end was trimmed by 7 bases and the J gene end by 3 bases; junction bases not matched to a gene: 11. Complete variable domain (other parts from reference TRBV2 and TRBJ2-7): EPEVTQTPSHQVTQMGQEVILRCVPISNHLYFYWYRQILGQKVEFLVSFYNNEISEKSEIFDDQFSVERPDGSNFTLKIRSTKLEDSAMYFCASNLDRAPFYEQYFGPGTRLTVT.

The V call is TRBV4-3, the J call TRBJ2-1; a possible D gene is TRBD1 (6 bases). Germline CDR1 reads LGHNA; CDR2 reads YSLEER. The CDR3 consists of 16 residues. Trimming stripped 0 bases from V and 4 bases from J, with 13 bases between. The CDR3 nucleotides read TGCGCCAGCAGCCAAGATGGGACACCAAGGTACAATGAGCAGTTCTTC. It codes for CASSQDGTPRYNEQFF.

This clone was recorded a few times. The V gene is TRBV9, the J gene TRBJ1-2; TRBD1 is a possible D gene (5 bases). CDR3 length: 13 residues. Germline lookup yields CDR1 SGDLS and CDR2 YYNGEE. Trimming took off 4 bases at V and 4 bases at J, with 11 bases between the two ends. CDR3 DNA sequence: TGTGCCAGCAGCCCCCTCGGGGGCTATGGCTACACCTTC. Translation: CASSPLGGYGYTF. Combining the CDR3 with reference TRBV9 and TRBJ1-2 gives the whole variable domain DSGVTQTPKHLITATGQRVTLRCSPRSGDLSVYWYQQSLDQGLQFLIQYYNGEERAKGNILERFSAQQFPDLHSELNLSSLELGDSALYFCASSPLGGYGYTFGSGTRLTVV.

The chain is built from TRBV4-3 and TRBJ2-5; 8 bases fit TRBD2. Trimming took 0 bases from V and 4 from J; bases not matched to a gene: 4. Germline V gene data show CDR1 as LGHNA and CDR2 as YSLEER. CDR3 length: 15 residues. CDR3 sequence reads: CASSQDGGAPETQYF. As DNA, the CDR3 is TGCGCCAGCAGCCAAGACGGGGGGGCCCCAGAGACCCAGTACTTC.

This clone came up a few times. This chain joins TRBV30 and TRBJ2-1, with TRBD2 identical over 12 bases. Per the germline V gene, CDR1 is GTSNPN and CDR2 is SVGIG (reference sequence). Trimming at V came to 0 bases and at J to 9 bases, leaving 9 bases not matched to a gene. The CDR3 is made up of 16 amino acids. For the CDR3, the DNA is TGTGCCTGGAGTGTCCTTCTAGCGGGGGGGCTGTCTGAGCAGTTCTTC. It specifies CAWSVLLAGGLSEQFF.

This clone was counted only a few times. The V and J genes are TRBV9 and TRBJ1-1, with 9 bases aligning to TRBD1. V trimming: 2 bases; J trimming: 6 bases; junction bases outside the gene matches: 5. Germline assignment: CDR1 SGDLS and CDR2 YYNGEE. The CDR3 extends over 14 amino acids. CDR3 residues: CASSVTGGNAEAFF. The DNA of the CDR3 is TGTGCCAGCAGCGTGACAGGGGGTAATGCTGAAGCTTTCTTT.

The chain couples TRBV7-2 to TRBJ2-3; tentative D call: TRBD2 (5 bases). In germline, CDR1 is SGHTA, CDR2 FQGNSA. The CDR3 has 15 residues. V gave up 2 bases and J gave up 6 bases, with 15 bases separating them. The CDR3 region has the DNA TGTGCCAGCAGCTTATTTAGCGCCGTAGGGGATACGCAGTATTTT. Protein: CASSLFSAVGDTQYF.

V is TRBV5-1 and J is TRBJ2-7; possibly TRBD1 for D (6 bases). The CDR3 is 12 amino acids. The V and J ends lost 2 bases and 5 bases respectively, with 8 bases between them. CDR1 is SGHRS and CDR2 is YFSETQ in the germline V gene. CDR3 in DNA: TGCGCCAGCAGCTTTCAGGGGAACGAGCAGTACTTC. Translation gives CASSFQGNEQYF.

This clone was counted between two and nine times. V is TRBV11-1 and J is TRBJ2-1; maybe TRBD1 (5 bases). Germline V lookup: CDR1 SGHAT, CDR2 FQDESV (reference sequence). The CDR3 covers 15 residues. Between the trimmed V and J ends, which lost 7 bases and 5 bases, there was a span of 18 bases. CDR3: CASTNVQGRNNEQFF. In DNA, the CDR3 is TGTGCCAGCACCAATGTCCAGGGTCGCAACAATGAGCAGTTCTTC. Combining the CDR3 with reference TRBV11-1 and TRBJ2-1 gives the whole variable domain EAEVAQSPRYKITEKSQAVAFWCDPISGHATLYWYRQILGQGPELLVQFQDESVVDDSQLPKDRFSAERLKGVDSTLKIQPAELGDSAMYLCASTNVQGRNNEQFFGPGTRLTVL.

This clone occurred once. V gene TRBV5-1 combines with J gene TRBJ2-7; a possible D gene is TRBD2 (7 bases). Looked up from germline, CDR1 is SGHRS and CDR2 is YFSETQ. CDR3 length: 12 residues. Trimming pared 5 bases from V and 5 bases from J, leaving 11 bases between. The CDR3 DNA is TGCGCCAGCAGAAGGGGGGGCCACGAGCAGTACTTC. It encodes CASRRGGHEQYF.

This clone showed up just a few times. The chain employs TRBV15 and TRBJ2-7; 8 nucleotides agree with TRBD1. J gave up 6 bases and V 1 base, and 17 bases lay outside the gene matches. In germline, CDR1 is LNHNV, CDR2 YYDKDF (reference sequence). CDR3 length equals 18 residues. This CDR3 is CATSRGATNWTGWIEQYF. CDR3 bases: TGTGCCACCAGCAGAGGGGCTACGAACTGGACAGGGTGGATCGAGCAGTACTTC. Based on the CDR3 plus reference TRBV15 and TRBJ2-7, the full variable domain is DAMVIQNPRYQVTQFGKPVTLSCSQTLNHNVMYWYQQKSSQAPKLLFHYYDKDFNNEADTPDNFQSRRPNTSFCFLDIRSPGLGDTAMYLCATSRGATNWTGWIEQYFGPGTRLTVT.

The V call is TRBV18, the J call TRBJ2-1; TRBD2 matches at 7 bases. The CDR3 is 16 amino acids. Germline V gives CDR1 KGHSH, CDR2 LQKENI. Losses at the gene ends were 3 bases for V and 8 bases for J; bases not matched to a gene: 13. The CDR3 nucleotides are TGTGCCAGCTCACCTCCAACGGGAGGTTCAGGTCATGAGCAGTTCTTC. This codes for CASSPPTGGSGHEQFF.

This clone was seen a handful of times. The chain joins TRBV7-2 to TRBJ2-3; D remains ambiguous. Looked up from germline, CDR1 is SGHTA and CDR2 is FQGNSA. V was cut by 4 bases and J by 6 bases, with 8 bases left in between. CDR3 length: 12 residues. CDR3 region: CASSSFSDTQYF. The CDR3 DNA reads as TGTGCCAGCAGCTCCTTTAGCGATACGCAGTATTTT.

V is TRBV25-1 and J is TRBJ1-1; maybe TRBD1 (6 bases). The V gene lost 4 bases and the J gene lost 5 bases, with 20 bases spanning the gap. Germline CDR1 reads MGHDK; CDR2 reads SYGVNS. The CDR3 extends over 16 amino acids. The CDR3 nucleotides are TGTGCCAGCAGTGGGTCGGGGGGGGTAGGGGGTACTGAAGCTTTCTTT. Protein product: CASSGSGGVGGTEAFF.

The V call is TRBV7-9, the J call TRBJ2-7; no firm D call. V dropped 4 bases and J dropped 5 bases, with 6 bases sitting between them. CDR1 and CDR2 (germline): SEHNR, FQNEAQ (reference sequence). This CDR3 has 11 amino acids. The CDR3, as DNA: TGTGCCAGCAGCTCTATTAACGAGCAGTACTTC. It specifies CASSSINEQYF.